These 9 T cell receptor beta chains came from one sample sequenced in a study of CD8+ T cells in alopecia areata (dated 2018 in TCRdb). This sample's time point label indicates: about 5 months on oral tofacitinib. The treatment or condition label corresponds to: oral pan-JAK inhibitor, 5-10 mg twice daily. Receptor amplification or capture employed the immunoSEQ multiplex PCR assay. RNA was extracted from all samples and reverse transcribed into cDNA as template for TCR sequencing. TCRdb's version of the immuneACCESS table is confined to in-frame rearrangements and falls short of the full clone set. An unresolved V gene accounts for under half of the shortfall where checked; the remainder is of unknown origin. Across this sample there are around 100,000 clones, with roughly 55% seen only once. Roughly an eighth of the sample is held by the ten biggest clonotypes. The sequenced sample was CD8+ T cells sorted from blood, obtained at week 24, from a patient treated with tofacitinib. The receptor source for this set is a human donor with alopecia areata.

This clone has a single count. This sequence joins TRBV13 and TRBJ2-2, with 8 nucleotides matching TRBD1. There are 16 residues in the CDR3. CDR1 and CDR2 (germline): PRHDT, FYEKMQ (reference sequence). Unmatched junction bases numbered 8, after V lost 2 bases and J lost 6 bases. CDR3 in DNA: TGTGCCAGCAGCTTATATGGACAGGGTCGCGCCGGGGAGCTGTTTTTT. Protein: CASSLYGQGRAGELFF.

The V gene is TRBV7-9, the J gene TRBJ1-5; unclear D gene. The V and J ends lost 3 bases and 2 bases respectively, with 11 bases between them. CDR1 and CDR2 (germline): SEHNR, FQNEAQ (reference sequence). CDR3 length: 15 residues. This chain's CDR3 is CASSFDDGGNQPQHF. In DNA form, the CDR3 reads TGTGCCAGCAGCTTCGACGACGGAGGCAATCAGCCCCAGCATTTT.

The V gene is TRBV30, the J gene TRBJ1-6; D is unclear. Germline CDR1 reads GTSNPN; CDR2 reads SVGIG (reference sequence). The CDR3 length is 11 residues. V lost 5 bases and J lost 6, with 5 bases in between. CDR3 DNA: TGTGCCTGGGCAAGTAATTCACCCCTCCACTTT. It specifies CAWASNSPLHF.

This chain connects TRBV7-9 to TRBJ1-4; D is undetermined. There are 16 residues in the CDR3. V was trimmed by 5 bases and J by 0 bases, leaving 13 bases between them. Germline V lookup: CDR1 SEHNR, CDR2 FQNEAQ (reference sequence). CDR3 sequence: CASSLRTDATNEKLFF. The CDR3, as DNA: TGTGCCAGCAGCCTCCGTACCGATGCAACTAATGAAAAACTGTTTTTT.

This clone was seen a few times. The chain combines TRBV7-8 with TRBJ2-7; 11 nucleotides agree with TRBD2. The CDR3 loop spans 17 amino acids. CDR1 and CDR2 from the germline V gene are SGHVS and FQNEAQ. Germline trimming cut 2 bases from V and 0 bases from J; bases unmatched to any gene: 6. The CDR3 sequence: CASSLHSGTSGSYEQYF. CDR3 in DNA: TGTGCCAGCAGCTTACATTCCGGGACTAGCGGCTCCTACGAGCAGTACTTC.

The chain recombines TRBV19 with TRBJ1-5; the D is unclear. CDR1 LNHDA and CDR2 SQIVND come from the germline V gene (reference sequence). This CDR3 region has 12 residues. The germline V and J ends were trimmed by 7 bases and 0 bases, with 4 bases remaining between them. CDR3 in DNA: TGTGCCAGTAAGGTTAGCAATCAGCCCCAGCATTTT. This translates into CASKVSNQPQHF.

The chain links TRBV29-1 to TRBJ2-7; 7 bases fit TRBD2. The junction had 2 bases not matched to a gene; V was cut back by 3 bases and J by 0 bases. Germline V gene sequence: CDR1 SQVTM, CDR2 ANQGSEA. The CDR3 has 13 residues. CDR3 sequence reads: CSVDLADSYEQYF. DNA of the CDR3: TGCAGCGTTGATCTAGCGGACTCCTACGAGCAGTACTTC.

The CDR3 loop is CAWSEDGNQPQHF. Written as DNA, the CDR3 is TGTGCCTGGAGTGAGGACGGCAATCAGCCCCAGCATTTT. The chain uses TRBV30 and TRBJ1-5; D gene unclear. The CDR3 covers 13 residues. Germline lookup yields CDR1 GTSNPN and CDR2 SVGIG (reference sequence). Trimming took 1 base from V and 2 from J, leaving 6 bases between them.

This clone was detected only a few times. This rearrangement joins TRBV7-8 to TRBJ1-1; D is ambiguous. The CDR3 spans 14 residues. Germline CDR1 is SGHVS and CDR2 is FQNEAQ. Trimming left V 4 bases short and J 2 bases short, with 11 bases between. The CDR3 DNA reads TGTGCCAGCAGCTATTCGGAGGGAAACACTGAAGCTTTCTTT. This encodes CASSYSEGNTEAFF.